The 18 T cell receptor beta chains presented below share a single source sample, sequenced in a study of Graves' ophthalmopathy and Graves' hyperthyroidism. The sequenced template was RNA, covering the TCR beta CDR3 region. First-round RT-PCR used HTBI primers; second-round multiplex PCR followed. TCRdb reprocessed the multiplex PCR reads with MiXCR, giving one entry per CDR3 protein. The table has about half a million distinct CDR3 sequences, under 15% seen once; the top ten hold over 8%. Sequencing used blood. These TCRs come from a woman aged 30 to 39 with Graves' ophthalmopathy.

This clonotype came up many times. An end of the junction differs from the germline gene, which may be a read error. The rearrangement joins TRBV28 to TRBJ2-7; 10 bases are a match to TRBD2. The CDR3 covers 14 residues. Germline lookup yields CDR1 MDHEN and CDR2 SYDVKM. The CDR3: CASSGRPFSHEQYF. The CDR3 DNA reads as TGTGCCAGTAGCGGGAGGCCGTTCTCCCACGAGCAGTACTTC.

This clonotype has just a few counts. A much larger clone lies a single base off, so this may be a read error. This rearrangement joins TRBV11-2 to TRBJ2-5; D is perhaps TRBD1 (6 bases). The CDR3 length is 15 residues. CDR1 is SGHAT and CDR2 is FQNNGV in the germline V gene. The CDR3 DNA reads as TGTGCCAGCAGCTTAAACAGGGCAATTCAAGAGACCAAGTACTTC. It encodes CASSLNRAIQETKYF. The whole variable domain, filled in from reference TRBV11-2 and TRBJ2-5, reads EAGVAQSPRYKIIEKRQSVAFWCNPISGHATLYWYQQILGQGPKLLIQFQNNGVVDDSQLPKDRFSAERLKGVDSTLKIQPAKLEDSAVYLCASSLNRAIQETKYFGPGTRLLVL.

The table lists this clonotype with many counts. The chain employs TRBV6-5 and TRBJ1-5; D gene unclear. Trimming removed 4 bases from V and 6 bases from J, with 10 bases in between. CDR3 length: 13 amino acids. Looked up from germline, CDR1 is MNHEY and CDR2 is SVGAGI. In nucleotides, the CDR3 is TGTGCCAGCAGTTCCATGAGCGGTCAGCCCCAGCATTTT. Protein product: CASSSMSGQPQHF.

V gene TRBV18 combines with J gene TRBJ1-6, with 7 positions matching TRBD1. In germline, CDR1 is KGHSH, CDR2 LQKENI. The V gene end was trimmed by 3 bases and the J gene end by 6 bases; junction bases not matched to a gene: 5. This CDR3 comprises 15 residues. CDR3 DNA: TGTGCCAGCTCACCGGCGACAGGGACTAATTCACCCCTCCACTTT. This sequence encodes CASSPATGTNSPLHF.

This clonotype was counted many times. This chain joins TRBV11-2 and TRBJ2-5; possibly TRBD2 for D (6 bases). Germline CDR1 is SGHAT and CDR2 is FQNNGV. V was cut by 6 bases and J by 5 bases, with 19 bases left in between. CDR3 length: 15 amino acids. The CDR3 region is CASRRFSGPEETQYF. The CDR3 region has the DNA TGTGCCAGCAGACGATTTAGCGGACCCGAGGAGACCCAGTACTTC. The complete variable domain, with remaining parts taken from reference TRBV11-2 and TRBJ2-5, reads EAGVAQSPRYKIIEKRQSVAFWCNPISGHATLYWYQQILGQGPKLLIQFQNNGVVDDSQLPKDRFSAERLKGVDSTLKIQPAKLEDSAVYLCASRRFSGPEETQYFGPGTRLLVL.

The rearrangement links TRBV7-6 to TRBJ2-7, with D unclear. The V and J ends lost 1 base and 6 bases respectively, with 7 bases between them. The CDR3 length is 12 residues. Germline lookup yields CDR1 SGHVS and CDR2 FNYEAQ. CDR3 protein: CASSLVLGEQYF. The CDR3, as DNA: TGTGCCAGCAGCTTAGTCCTAGGCGAGCAGTACTTC.

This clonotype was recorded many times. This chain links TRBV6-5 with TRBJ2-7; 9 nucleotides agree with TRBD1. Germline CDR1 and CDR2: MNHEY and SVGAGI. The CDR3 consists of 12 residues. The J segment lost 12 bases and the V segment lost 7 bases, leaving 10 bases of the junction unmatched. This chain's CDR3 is CASTSNDRGAYF. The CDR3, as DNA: TGTGCCAGCACCTCAAACGACAGGGGGGCGTACTTC.

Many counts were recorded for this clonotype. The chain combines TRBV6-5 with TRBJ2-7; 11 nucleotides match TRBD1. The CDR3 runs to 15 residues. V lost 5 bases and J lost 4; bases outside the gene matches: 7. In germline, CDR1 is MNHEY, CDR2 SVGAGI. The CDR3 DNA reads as TGTGCCAGCAGTATCGGGACAGGGGGTCTTTACGAGCAGTACTTC. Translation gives CASSIGTGGLYEQYF.

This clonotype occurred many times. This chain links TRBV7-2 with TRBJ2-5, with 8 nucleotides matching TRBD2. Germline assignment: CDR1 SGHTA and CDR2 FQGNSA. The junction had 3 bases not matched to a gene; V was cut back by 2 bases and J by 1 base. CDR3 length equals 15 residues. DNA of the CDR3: TGTGCCAGCAGCTTAAGCGGGAGACCCCAAGAGACCCAGTACTTC. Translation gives CASSLSGRPQETQYF. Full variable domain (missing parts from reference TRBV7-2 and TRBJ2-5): GAGVSQSPSNKVTEKGKDVELRCDPISGHTALYWYRQSLGQGLEFLIYFQGNSAPDKSGLPSDRFSAERTGGSVSTLTIQRTQQEDSAVYLCASSLSGRPQETQYFGPGTRLLVL.

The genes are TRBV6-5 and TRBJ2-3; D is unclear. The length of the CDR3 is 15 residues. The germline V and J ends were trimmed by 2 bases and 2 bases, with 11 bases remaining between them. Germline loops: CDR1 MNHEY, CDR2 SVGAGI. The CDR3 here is CASSYRTEVTDTQYF. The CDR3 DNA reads TGTGCCAGCAGTTACCGGACGGAAGTCACAGATACGCAGTATTTT.

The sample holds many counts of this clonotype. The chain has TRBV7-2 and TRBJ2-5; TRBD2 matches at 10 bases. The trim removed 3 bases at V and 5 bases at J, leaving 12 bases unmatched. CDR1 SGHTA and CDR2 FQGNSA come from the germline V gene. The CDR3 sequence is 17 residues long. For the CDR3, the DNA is TGTGCCAGCAGCTTCGCTAGATCTAGCGGGGGAGGGGAGACCCAGTACTTC. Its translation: CASSFARSSGGGETQYF.

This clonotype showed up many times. CDR3 DNA sequence: TGTGCCAGCAGTTCAAGCGGGGCTCATGGCTACACCTTC. Its translation is CASSSSGAHGYTF. This chain uses TRBV12-3 or TRBV12-4 with TRBJ1-2, with D perhaps matching TRBD1 (5 bases). The CDR3 has 13 amino acids. The germline V and J ends were trimmed by 4 bases and 6 bases, with 12 bases remaining between them.

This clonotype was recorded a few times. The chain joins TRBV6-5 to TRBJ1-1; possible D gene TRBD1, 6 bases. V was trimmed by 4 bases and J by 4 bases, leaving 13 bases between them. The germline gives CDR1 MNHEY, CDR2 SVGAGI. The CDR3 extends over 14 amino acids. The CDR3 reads CASSSGRGPTEAFF. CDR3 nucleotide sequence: TGTGCCAGCAGTTCCGGCAGGGGCCCCACTGAAGCTTTCTTT.

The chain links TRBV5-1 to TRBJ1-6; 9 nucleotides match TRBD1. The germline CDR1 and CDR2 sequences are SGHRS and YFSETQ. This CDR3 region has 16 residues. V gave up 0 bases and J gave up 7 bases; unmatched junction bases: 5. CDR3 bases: TGCGCCAGCAGCTTGGATTCGGGACAGGGAAATTCACCCCTCCACTTT. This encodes CASSLDSGQGNSPLHF.

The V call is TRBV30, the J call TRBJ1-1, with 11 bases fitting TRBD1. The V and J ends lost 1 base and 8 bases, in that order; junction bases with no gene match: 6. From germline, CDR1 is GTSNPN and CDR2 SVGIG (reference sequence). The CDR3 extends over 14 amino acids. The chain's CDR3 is CAWSAGQGAPEAFF. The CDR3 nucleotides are TGTGCCTGGAGTGCCGGACAGGGGGCACCCGAAGCTTTCTTT.

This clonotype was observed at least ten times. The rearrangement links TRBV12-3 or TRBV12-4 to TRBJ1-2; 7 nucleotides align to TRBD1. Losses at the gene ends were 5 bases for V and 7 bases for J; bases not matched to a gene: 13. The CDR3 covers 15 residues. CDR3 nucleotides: TGTGCCAGCAGTCAGCAGCGACAGGGAGCCTTTGGCTACACCTTC. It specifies CASSQQRQGAFGYTF.

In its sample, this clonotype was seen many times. In DNA form, the CDR3 reads TGTGCCAGCAGTTTGGGGCGGGGGGGCCGTAAGAACACCGGGGAGCTGTTTTTT. Translation: CASSLGRGGRKNTGELFF. The chain recombines TRBV12-3 or TRBV12-4 with TRBJ2-2; 9 bases are shared with TRBD2. The CDR3 contains 18 residues. V was pared by 3 bases and J by 1 base, with 9 bases of the junction left unmatched.

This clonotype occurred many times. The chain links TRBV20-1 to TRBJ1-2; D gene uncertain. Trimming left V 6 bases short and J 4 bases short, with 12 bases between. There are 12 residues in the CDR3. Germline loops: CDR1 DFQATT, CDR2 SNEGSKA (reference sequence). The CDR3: CSANTAAYGYTF. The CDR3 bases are TGCAGTGCCAACACAGCGGCCTATGGCTACACCTTC.